The entry below describes one TCR beta chain. This entry belongs to a study of technical replicates of blood from a few donors. The method was immunoSEQ multiplex PCR; TCRdb's version includes in-frame clones alone and lacks a portion of them. This table has fewer than 110,000 clones, over 90% appearing once. This receptor was obtained from a human donor in good health. Source material: T cells isolated from PBMCs.

The CDR3 DNA is TGCGCCAGCAGCCCTGGGACTAGCGGGGGGCGAAATGAGCAGTTCTTC. This encodes CASSPGTSGGRNEQFF. The rearrangement joins TRBV5-1 to TRBJ2-1; TRBD2 agrees at 15 bases. The CDR3 sequence is 16 residues long. J was trimmed by 7 bases and V by 4 bases; bases with no gene match: 6. Germline CDR1 is SGHRS and CDR2 is YFSETQ. The complete variable domain, with remaining parts taken from reference TRBV5-1 and TRBJ2-1, reads KAGVTQTPRYLIKTRGQQVTLSCSPISGHRSVSWYQQTPGQGLQFLFEYFSETQRNKGNFPGRFSGRQFSNSRSEMNVSTLELGDSALYLCASSPGTSGGRNEQFFGPGTRLTVL.